This TCR beta chain was documented in a study of blood T cell repertoires in COVID-19. Study in general: Material from acute and convalescent COVID-19 was sourced from the United States, Italy and Spain. Sample material is recorded as cDNA or gDNA derived from T cells, B-cell-depleted T cells, or PBMCs.

Germline-derived CDR1 and CDR2 are MGHDK and SYGVNS. CDR3 size: 13 residues. The V gene lost 5 bases and the J gene lost 1 base, with 8 bases spanning the gap. How the authors handled the data: Amplification with reference gene primers provided the estimates of nucleated cell counts. Profiled with immunoSEQ multiplex PCR; TCRdb holds only in-frame clones, not every one. V and J calls and clone size come straight from that table; D and trimming were deduced from the DNA. Here the sample spans about 160,000 clones, 86% being singletons. This chain connects TRBV25-1 to TRBJ1-1; tentative D call: TRBD1 (6 bases). The source is a woman between 70 and 85 years old with acute or convalescent COVID-19. Sequencing was carried out using peripheral blood. Here the CDR3 reads CASSPTGNTEAFF. CDR3 bases: TGTGCCAGCAGTCCGACAGGGAACACTGAAGCTTTCTTT.